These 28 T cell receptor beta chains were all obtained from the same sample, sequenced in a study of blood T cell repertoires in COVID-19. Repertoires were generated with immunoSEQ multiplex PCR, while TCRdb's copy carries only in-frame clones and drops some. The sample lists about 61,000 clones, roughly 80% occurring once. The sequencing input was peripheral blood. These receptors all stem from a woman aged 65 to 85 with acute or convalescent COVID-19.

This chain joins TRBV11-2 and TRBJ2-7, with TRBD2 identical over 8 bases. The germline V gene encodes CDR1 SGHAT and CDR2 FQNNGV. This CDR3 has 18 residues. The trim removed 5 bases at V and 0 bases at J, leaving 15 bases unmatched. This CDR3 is CASSRRETSAFSSYEQYF. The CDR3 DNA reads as TGTGCCAGCAGCCGGAGAGAGACTAGCGCCTTTAGCTCCTACGAGCAGTACTTC.

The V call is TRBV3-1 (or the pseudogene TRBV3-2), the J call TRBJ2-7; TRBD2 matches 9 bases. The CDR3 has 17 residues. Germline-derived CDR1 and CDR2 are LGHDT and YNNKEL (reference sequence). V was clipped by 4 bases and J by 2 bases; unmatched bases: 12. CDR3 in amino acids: CASSLKVRSGGPYEQYF. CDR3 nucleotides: TGTGCCAGCAGCCTTAAAGTAAGAAGCGGGGGGCCCTACGAGCAGTACTTC.

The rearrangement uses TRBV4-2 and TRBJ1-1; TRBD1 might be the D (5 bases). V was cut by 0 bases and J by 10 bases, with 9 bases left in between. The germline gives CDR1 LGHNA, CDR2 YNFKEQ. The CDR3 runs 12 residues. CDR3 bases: TGTGCCAGCAGCCAAGATTGGGGGGGAGCTTTCTTT. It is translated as CASSQDWGGAFF.

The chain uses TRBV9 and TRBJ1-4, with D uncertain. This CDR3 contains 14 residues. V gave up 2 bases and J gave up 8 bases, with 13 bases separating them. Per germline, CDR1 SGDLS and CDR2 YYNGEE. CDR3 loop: CASSVGVGEEKLFF. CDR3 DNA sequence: TGTGCCAGCAGCGTCGGGGTTGGGGAAGAAAAACTGTTTTTT. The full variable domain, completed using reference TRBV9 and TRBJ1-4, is DSGVTQTPKHLITATGQRVTLRCSPRSGDLSVYWYQQSLDQGLQFLIQYYNGEERAKGNILERFSAQQFPDLHSELNLSSLELGDSALYFCASSVGVGEEKLFFGSGTQLSVL.

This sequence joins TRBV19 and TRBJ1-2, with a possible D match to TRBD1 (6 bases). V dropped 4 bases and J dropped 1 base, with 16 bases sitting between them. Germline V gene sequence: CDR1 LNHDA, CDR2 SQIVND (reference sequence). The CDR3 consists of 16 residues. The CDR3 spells CASSNGQIGLNYGYTF. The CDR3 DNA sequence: TGTGCCAGTAGTAACGGACAGATAGGACTTAACTATGGCTACACCTTC.

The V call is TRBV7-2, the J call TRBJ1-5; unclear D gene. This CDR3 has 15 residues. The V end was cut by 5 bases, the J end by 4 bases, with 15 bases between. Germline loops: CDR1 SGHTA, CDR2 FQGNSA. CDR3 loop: CASSLLPAINQPQHF. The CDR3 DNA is TGTGCCAGCAGCCTCCTCCCAGCGATAAATCAGCCCCAGCATTTT.

This CDR3 is CASSLGRRRSTDTQYF. The DNA for the CDR3 is TGTGCCAGCAGCTTGGGACGCCGGAGGAGCACAGATACGCAGTATTTT. This chain uses TRBV5-8 with TRBJ2-3, with a possible D match to TRBD2 (5 bases). The CDR3 spans 16 residues. The V gene's germline CDR1 is SGHTS and CDR2 YDEGEE. V was cut by 0 bases and J by 0 bases, with 11 bases left in between.

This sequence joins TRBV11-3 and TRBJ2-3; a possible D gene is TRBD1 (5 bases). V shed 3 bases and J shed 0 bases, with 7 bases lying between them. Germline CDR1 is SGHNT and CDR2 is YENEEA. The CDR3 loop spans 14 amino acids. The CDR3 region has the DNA TGTGCCAGCAGCTTGACAGCGAGCACAGATACGCAGTATTTT. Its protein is CASSLTASTDTQYF. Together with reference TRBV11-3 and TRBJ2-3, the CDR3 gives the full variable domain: EAGVVQSPRYKIIEKKQPVAFWCNPISGHNTLYWYLQNLGQGPELLIRYENEEAVDDSQLPKDRFSAERLKGVDSTLKIQPAELGDSAVYLCASSLTASTDTQYFGPGTRLTVL.

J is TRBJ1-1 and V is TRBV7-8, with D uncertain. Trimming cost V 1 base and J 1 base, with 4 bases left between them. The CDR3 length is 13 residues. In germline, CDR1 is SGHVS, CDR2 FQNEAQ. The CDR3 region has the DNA TGTGCCAGCAGCTTAGGGCAGAACACTGAAGCTTTCTTT. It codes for CASSLGQNTEAFF.

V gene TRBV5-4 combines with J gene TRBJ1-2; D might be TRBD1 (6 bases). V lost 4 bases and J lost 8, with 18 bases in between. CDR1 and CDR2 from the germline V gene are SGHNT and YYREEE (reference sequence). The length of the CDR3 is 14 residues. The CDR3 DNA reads TGTGCCAGCAGCACCCGTGCGGGGGCATACGGCTACACCTTC. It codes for CASSTRAGAYGYTF.

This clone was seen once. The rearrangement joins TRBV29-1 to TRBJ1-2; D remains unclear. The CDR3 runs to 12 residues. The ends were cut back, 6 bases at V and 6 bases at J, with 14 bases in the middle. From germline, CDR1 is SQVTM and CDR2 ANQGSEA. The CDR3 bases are TGCAGCGTGATGACACCCGCCGATGGCTACACCTTC. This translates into CSVMTPADGYTF.

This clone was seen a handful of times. CDR3 nucleotide sequence: TGTGCCAGCAGATCGGAGAGGCGGGAGCAGTACTTC. This gives the protein CASRSERREQYF. This chain uses TRBV11-2 with TRBJ2-7; D not certain. The ends were cut back, 6 bases at V and 7 bases at J, with 13 bases in the middle. This CDR3 spans 12 amino acids. Germline CDR1 and CDR2: SGHAT and FQNNGV. The whole variable domain, filled in from reference TRBV11-2 and TRBJ2-7, reads EAGVAQSPRYKIIEKRQSVAFWCNPISGHATLYWYQQILGQGPKLLIQFQNNGVVDDSQLPKDRFSAERLKGVDSTLKIQPAKLEDSAVYLCASRSERREQYFGPGTRLTVT.

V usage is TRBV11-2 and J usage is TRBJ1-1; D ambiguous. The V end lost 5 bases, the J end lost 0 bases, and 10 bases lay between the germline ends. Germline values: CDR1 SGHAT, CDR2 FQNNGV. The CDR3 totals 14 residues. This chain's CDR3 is CASSPPRMNTEAFF. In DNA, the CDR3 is TGTGCCAGCAGCCCCCCCAGAATGAACACTGAAGCTTTCTTT.

CDR3 sequence (DNA): TGTGCCAGCAGCCAACGAGGGGGGGCCGCGGATAATACGCAGTATTTT. Translation gives CASSQRGGAADNTQYF. The chain uses TRBV7-2 and TRBJ2-3; TRBD2 might be the D (7 bases). Germline V gives CDR1 SGHTA, CDR2 FQGNSA. With 5 bases removed from V and 7 bases from J, the gap between germline ends came to 22 bases. The CDR3 is 16 amino acids.

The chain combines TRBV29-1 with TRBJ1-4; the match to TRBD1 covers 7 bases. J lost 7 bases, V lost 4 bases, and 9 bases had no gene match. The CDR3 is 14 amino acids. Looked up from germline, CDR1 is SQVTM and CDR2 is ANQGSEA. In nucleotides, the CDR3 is TGCAGCGTTGGACAGGCCGACAGGGCTGAAAAACTGTTTTTT. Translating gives CSVGQADRAEKLFF.

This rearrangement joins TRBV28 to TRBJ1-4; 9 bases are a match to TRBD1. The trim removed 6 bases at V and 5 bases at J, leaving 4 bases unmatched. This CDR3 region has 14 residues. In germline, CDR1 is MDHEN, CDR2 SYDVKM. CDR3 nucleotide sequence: TGTGCCAGCAGCGAAGACAGGGGGAATGAAAAACTGTTTTTT. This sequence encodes CASSEDRGNEKLFF.

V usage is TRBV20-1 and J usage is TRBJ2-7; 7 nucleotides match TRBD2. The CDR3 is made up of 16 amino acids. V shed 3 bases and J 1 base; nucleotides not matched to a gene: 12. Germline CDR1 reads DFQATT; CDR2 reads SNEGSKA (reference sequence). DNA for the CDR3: TGCAGTGCTAGTGATTCGTGGGAGGGTAAATCCTACGAGCAGTACTTC. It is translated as CSASDSWEGKSYEQYF.

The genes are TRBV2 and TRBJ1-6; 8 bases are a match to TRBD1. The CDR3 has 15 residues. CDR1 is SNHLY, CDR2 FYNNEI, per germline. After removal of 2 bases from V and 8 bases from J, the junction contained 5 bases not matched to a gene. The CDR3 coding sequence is TGTGCCAGCAGTGAATCAAGACAGGGGTATTCACCCCTCCACTTT. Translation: CASSESRQGYSPLHF.

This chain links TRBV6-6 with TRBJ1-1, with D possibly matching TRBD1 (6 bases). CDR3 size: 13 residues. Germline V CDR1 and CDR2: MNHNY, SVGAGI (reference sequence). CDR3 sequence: CGNSPGTYTEAFF. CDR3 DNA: TGTGGCAACTCCCCCGGGACATACACTGAAGCTTTCTTT.

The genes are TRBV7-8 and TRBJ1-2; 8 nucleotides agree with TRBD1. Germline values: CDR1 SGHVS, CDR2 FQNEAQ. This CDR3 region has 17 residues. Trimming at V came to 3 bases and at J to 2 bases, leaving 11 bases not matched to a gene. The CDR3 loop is CASSLRAGGGGNYGYTF. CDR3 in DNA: TGTGCCAGCAGCTTGCGGGCAGGGGGCGGTGGAAACTATGGCTACACCTTC.

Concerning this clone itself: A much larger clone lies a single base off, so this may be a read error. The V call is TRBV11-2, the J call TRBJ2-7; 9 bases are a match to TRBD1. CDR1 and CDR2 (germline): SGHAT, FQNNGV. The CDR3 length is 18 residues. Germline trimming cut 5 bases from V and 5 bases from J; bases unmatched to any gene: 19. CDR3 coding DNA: TGTGCCAGCAGCGGTATTAGGGGGGGTGGACAGGGGAGGAACGAGCAGTACTTC. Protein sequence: CASSGIRGGGQGRNEQYF.

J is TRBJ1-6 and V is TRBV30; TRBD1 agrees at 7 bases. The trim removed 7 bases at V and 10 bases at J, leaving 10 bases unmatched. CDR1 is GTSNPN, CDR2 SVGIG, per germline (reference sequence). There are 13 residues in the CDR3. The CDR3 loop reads CASHFDRDSPLHF. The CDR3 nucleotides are TGTGCCTCACACTTTGACAGGGACTCACCCCTCCACTTT. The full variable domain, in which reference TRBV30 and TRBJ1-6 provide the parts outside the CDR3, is SQTIHQWPATLVQPVGSPLSLECTVEGTSNPNLYWYRQAAGRGLQLLFYSVGIGQISSEVPQNLSASRPQDRQFILSSKKLLLSDSGFYLCASHFDRDSPLHFGNGTRLTVT.

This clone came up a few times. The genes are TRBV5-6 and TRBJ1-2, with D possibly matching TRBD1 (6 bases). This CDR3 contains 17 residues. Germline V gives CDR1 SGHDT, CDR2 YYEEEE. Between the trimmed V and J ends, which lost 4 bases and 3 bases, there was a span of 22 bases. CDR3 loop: CASSPQAGRGGYYGYTF. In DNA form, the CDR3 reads TGTGCCAGCAGCCCGCAGGCGGGTCGAGGGGGTTACTATGGCTACACCTTC.

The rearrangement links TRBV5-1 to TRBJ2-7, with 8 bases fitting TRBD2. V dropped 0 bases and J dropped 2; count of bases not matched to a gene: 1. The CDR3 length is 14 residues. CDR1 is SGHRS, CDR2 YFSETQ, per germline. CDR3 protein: CASSLVSGAYEQYF. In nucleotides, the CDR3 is TGCGCCAGCAGCTTGGTTAGCGGGGCCTACGAGCAGTACTTC.

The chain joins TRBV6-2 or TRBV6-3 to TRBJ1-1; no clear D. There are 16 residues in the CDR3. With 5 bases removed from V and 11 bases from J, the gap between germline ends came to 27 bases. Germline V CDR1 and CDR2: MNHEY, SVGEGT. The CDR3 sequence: CASSNPISTASRWAFF. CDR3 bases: TGTGCCAGCAGTAACCCTATATCGACGGCATCTAGGTGGGCTTTCTTT.

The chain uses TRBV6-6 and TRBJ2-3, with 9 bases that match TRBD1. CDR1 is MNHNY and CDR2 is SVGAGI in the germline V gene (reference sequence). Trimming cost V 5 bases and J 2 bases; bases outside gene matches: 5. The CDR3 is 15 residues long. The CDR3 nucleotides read TGTGCCAGCAGTCCACAGGGGGCGCTCACAGATACGCAGTATTTT. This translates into CASSPQGALTDTQYF.

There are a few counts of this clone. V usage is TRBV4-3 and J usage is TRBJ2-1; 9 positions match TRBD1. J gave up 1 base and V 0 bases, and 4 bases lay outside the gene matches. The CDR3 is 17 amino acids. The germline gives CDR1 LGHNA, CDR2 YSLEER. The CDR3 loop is CASSQDPGQGSYNEQFF. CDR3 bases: TGCGCCAGCAGCCAAGATCCGGGACAGGGATCCTACAATGAGCAGTTCTTC.

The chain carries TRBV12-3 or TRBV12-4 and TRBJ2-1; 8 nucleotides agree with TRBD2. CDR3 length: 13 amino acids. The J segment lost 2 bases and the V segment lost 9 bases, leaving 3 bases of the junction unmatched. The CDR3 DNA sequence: TGTGCCAGTAAGCGGGGGCCCTACAATGAGCAGTTCTTC. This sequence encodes CASKRGPYNEQFF.